The T cell receptor beta chain described here comes from a study of T cell responses to AZD1222 COVID-19 vaccine. Study-level points and caveats: Clonal diversity may have been underestimated, and the donors were mostly white British, with more females than males. Only a handful of AZD1222 recipients tested seropositive at baseline.

The assay was immunoSEQ multiplex PCR, and TCRdb's table has in-frame clones only and misses some. The data contain 130,000 to 150,000 clones, roughly 94% of them singletons. Germline V lookup: CDR1 SEHNR, CDR2 FQNEAQ (reference sequence). This CDR3 region has 18 residues. The ends were cut back, 2 bases at V and 4 bases at J, with 21 bases in the middle. As concerns this clone: The antigen is undetermined.

The TCR sequence derives from an adult in good health. The chain combines TRBV7-9 with TRBJ2-1; D remains unclear. Sample: peripheral blood, taken on day 0 of AZD1222 vaccination. In DNA, the CDR3 is TGTGCCAGCAGCTTATCCACTTGGCAGACCCAGACGTACAATGAGCAGTTCTTC. This sequence encodes CASSLSTWQTQTYNEQFF.